The present T cell receptor beta chain was sequenced within a study of blood T cells in healthy people across ages. Study-wide results and limits: Naive CD4+ cells and diversity were both higher in long-lived donors than in aged donors. With naive T cell percentage, TCR beta diversity showed a strong correlation.

Individuals who donated were healthy Caucasians from Russia aged about 6 to 90. Isolated PBMCs totaled at least 7 million in each sample. V was clipped by 7 bases and J by 4 bases, with 13 bases between them. The CDR3 has 13 residues. Germline CDR1 MNHEY, CDR2 SVGAGI. A J-beta primer mix and a sample-barcoded 5' primer were used in a second PCR of roughly 6 to 11 cycles. TCRdb processed the 5' RACE reads anew with MiXCR; each CDR3 protein has one entry. Counted here are about 620,000 distinct CDR3 sequences, under 25% occurring once; the ten biggest clones make up roughly 3.9%. This clonotype was counted between two and nine times. Antigen unknown.

Specimen: blood. This clonotype originated in a man between 65 and 85 years old in good health. This chain connects TRBV6-5 to TRBJ1-2; D not certain. This chain's CDR3 is CASTSTPSYGYTF. The CDR3 DNA reads as TGTGCCAGCACCTCTACCCCTAGCTATGGCTACACCTTC.